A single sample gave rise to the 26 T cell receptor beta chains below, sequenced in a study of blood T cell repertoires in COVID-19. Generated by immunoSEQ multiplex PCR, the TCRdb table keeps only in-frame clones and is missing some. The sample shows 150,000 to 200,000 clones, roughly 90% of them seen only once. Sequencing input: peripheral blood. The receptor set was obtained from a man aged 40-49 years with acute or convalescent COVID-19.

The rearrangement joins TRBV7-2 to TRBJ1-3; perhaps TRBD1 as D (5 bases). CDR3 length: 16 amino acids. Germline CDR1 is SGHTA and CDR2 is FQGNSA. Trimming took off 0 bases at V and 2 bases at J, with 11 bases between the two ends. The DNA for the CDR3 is TGTGCCAGCAGCTTAGCGCGGGGGTCCCCTGGAAACACCATATATTTT. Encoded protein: CASSLARGSPGNTIYF.

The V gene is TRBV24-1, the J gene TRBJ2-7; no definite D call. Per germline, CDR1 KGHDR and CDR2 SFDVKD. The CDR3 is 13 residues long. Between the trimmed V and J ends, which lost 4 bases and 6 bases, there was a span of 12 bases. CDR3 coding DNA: TGTGCCACCAGTGACTACGGGTTTGGCGAGCAGTACTTC. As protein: CATSDYGFGEQYF.

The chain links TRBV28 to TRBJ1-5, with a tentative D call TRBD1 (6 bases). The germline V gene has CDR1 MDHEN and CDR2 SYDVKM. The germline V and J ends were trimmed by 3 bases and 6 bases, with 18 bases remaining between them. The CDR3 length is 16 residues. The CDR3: CASSLPFRGITQPQHF. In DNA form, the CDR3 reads TGTGCCAGCAGTTTGCCTTTCAGGGGCATCACTCAGCCCCAGCATTTT.

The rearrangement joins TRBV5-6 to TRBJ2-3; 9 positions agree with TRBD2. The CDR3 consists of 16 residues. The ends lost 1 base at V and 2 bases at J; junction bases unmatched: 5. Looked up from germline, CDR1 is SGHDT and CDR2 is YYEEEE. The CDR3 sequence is CASSLLASGATDTQYF. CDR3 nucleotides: TGTGCCAGCAGCTTGCTTGCTAGCGGGGCCACAGATACGCAGTATTTT.

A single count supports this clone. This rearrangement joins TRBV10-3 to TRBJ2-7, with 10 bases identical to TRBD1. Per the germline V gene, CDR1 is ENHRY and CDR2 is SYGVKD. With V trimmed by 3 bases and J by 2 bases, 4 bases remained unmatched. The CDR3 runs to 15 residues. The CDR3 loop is CAISEPGQGPYEQYF. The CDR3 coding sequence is TGTGCCATCAGTGAACCGGGACAGGGGCCCTACGAGCAGTACTTC.

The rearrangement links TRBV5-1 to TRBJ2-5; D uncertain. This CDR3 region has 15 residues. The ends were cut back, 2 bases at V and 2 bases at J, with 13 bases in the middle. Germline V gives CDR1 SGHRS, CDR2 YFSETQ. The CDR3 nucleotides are TGCGCCAGCAGCTTCTCCCCGAACGGGCAAGAGACCCAGTACTTC. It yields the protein CASSFSPNGQETQYF.

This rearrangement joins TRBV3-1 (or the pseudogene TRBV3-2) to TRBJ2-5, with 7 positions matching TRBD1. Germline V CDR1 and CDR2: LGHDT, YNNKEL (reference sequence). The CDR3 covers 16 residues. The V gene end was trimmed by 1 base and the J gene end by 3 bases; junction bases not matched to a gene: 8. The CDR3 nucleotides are TGTGCCAGCAGCCAAGCGGGACAGATTCGAAAAGAGACCCAGTACTTC. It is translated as CASSQAGQIRKETQYF.

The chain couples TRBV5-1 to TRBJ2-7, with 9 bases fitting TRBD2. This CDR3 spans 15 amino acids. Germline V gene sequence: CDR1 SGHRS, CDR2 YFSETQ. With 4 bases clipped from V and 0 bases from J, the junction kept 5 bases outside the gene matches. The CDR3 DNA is TGCGCCAGCAGCGGGGCGGGGGGGCCCTCCTACGAGCAGTACTTC. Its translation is CASSGAGGPSYEQYF.

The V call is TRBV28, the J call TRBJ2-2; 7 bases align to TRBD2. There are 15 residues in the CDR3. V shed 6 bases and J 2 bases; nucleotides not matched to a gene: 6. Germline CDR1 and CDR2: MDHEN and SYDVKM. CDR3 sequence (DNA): TGTGCCAGCAGCTCGGGGGGAATCAACACCGGGGAGCTGTTTTTT. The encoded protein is CASSSGGINTGELFF.

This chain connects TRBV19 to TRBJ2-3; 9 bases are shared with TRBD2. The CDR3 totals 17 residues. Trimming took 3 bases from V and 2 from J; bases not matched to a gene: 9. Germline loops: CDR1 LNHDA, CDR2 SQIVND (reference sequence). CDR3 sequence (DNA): TGTGCCAGTAGTATGGGAGCAGCGGGGGGCTCCACAGATACGCAGTATTTT. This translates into CASSMGAAGGSTDTQYF.

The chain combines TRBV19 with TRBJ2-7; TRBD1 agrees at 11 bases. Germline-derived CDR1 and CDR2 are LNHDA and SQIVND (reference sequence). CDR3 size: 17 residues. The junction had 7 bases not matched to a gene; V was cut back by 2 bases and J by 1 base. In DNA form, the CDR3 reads TGTGCCAGTAGTATAATCGGCGGGACAGGGGGTTCCTACGAGCAGTACTTC. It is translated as CASSIIGGTGGSYEQYF.

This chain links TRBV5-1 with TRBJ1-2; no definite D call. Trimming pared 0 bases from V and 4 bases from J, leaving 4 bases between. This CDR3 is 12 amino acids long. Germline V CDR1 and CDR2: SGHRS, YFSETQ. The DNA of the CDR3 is TGCGCCAGCAGCTTGGACAGCTATGGCTACACCTTC. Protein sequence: CASSLDSYGYTF.

As DNA, the CDR3 is TGTGCCAGCAGCCAGACAAGGAACACTGAAGCTTTCTTT. Its translation: CASSQTRNTEAFF. The chain uses TRBV3-1 (or the pseudogene TRBV3-2) and TRBJ1-1; no definite D call. V was trimmed by 3 bases and J by 1 base, leaving 6 bases between them. Germline CDR1 is LGHDT and CDR2 is YNNKEL (reference sequence). The CDR3 extends over 13 amino acids.

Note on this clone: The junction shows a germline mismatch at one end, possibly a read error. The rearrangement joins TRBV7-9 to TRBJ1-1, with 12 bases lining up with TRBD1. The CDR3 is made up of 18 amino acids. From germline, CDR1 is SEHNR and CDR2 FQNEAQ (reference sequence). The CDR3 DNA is TGTGCCAGCAGCTTAGGGGACAGGGGGCCACGGACCGACACTGAGGCTTTCTTT. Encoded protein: CASSLGDRGPRTDTEAFF. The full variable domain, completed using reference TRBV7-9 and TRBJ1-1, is DTGVSQNPRHKITKRGQNVTFRCDPISEHNRLYWYRQTLGQGPEFLTYFQNEAQLEKSRLLSDRFSAERPKGSFSTLEIQRTEQGDSAMYLCASSLGDRGPRTDTEAFFGQGTRLTVV.

The CDR3 sequence is CASSFGQGEGYGYTF. CDR3 coding DNA: TGTGCCAGCAGTTTCGGACAGGGTGAGGGCTATGGCTACACCTTC. This chain links TRBV6-6 with TRBJ1-2; 8 bases line up with TRBD1. J gave up 4 bases and V 4 bases, and 8 bases lay outside the gene matches. The CDR3 runs 15 residues. Germline V gene sequence: CDR1 MNHNY, CDR2 SVGAGI (reference sequence).

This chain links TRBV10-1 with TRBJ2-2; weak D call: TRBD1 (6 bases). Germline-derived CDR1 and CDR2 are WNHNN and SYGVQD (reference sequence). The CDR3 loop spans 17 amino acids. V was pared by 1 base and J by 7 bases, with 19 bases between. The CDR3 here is CASSELAPATGRGELFF. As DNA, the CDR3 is TGCGCCAGCAGTGAGTTAGCACCCGCGACAGGTCGCGGGGAGCTGTTTTTT.

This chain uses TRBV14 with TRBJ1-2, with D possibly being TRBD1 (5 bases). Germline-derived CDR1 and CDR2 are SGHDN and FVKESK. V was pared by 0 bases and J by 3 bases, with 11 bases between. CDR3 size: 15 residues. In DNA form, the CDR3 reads TGTGCCAGCAGCCAAGATTTACAGGCGTACTATGGCTACACCTTC. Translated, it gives CASSQDLQAYYGYTF.

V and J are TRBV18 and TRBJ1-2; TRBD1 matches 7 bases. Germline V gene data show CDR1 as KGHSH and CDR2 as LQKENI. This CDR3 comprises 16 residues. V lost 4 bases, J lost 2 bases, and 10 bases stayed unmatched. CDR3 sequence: CASSRSTGQENYGYTF. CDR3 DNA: TGTGCCAGCTCACGATCGACCGGACAGGAGAACTATGGCTACACCTTC.

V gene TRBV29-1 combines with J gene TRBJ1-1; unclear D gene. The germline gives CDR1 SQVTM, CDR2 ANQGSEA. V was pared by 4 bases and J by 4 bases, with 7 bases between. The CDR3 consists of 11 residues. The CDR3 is CSVVSGTEAFF. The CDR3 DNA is TGCAGCGTTGTATCGGGCACTGAAGCTTTCTTT. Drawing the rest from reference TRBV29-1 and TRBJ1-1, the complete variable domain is SAVISQKPSRDICQRGTSLTIQCQVDSQVTMMFWYRQQPGQSLTLIATANQGSEATYESGFVIDKFPISRPNLTFSTLTVSNMSPEDSSIYLCSVVSGTEAFFGQGTRLTVV.

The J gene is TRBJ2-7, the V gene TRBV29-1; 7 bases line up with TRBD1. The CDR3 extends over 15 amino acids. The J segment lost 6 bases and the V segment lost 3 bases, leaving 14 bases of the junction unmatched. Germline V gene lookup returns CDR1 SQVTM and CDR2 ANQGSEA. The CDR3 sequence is CSVEGVRQGIAEQYF. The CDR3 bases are TGCAGCGTTGAGGGGGTCCGACAGGGAATCGCCGAGCAGTACTTC.

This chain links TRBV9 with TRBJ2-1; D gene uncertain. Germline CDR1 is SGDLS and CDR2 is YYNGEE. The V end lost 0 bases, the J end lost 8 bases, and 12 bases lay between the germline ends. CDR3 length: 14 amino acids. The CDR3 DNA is TGTGCCAGCAGCGTAGCTGCCGGGTACGATGAGCAGTTCTTC. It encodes CASSVAAGYDEQFF.

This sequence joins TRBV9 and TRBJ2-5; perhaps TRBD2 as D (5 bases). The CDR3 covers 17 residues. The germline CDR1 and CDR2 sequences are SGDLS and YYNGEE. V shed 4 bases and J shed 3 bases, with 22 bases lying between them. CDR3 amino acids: CASSKGLGRTYEETQYF. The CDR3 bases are TGTGCCAGCAGCAAAGGCCTGGGCAGGACTTATGAAGAGACCCAGTACTTC. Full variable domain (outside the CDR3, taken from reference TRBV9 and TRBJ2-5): DSGVTQTPKHLITATGQRVTLRCSPRSGDLSVYWYQQSLDQGLQFLIQYYNGEERAKGNILERFSAQQFPDLHSELNLSSLELGDSALYFCASSKGLGRTYEETQYFGPGTRLLVL.

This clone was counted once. CDR3: CASSPRQQGGNTIYF. CDR3 coding DNA: TGTGCCAGCTCACCACGGCAACAGGGAGGAAACACCATATATTTT. This sequence joins TRBV18 and TRBJ1-3, with D possibly matching TRBD1 (6 bases). This CDR3 has 15 residues. Trimming left V 1 base short and J 4 bases short, with 11 bases between. CDR1 is KGHSH and CDR2 is LQKENI in the germline V gene.

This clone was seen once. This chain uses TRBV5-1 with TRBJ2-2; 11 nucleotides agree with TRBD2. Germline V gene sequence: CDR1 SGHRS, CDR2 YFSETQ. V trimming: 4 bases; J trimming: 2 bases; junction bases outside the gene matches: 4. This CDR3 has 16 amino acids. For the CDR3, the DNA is TGCGCCAGCAGCCCTAGCGGGGGGATTAACACCGGGGAGCTGTTTTTT. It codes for CASSPSGGINTGELFF.

CDR3 loop: CASSPSGRTEAFF. CDR3 nucleotide sequence: TGTGCCAGCTCACCCTCCGGGAGGACTGAAGCTTTCTTT. The V and J genes are TRBV18 and TRBJ1-1; D is undetermined. The CDR3 runs to 13 residues. Germline V gene data show CDR1 as KGHSH and CDR2 as LQKENI. The V gene lost 3 bases and the J gene lost 5 bases, with 10 bases spanning the gap.

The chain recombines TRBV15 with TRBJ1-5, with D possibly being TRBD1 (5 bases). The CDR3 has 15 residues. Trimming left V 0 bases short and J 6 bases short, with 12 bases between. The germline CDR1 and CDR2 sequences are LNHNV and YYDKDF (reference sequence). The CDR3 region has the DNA TGTGCCACCAGCAGAGATCGAGGAGGGACTCAGCCCCAGCATTTT. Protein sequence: CATSRDRGGTQPQHF. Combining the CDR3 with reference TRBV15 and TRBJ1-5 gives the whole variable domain DAMVIQNPRYQVTQFGKPVTLSCSQTLNHNVMYWYQQKSSQAPKLLFHYYDKDFNNEADTPDNFQSRRPNTSFCFLDIRSPGLGDTAMYLCATSRDRGGTQPQHFGDGTRLSIL.